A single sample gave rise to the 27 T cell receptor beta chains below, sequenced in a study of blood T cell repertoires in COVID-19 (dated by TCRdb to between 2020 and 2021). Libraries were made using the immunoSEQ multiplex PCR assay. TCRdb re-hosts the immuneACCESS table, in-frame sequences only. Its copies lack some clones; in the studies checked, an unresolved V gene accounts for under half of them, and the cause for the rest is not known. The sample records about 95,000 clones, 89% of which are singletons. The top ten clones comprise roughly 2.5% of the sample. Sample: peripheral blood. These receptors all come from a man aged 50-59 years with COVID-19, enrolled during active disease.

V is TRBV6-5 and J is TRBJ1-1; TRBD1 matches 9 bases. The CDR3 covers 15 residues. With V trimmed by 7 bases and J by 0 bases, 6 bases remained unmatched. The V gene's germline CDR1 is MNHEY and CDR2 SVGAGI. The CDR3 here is CASIKNRGLNTEAFF. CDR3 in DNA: TGTGCCAGCATTAAGAACAGGGGGCTGAACACTGAAGCTTTCTTT.

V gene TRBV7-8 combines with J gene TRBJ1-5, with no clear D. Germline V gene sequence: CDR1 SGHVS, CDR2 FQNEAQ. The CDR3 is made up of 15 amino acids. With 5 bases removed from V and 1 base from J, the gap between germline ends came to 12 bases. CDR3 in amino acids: CASSGPGSSNQPQHF. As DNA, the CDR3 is TGTGCCAGCAGCGGACCGGGATCCAGCAATCAGCCCCAGCATTTT. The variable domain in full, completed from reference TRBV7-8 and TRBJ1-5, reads GAGVSQSPRYKVAKRGQDVALRCDPISGHVSLFWYQQALGQGPEFLTYFQNEAQLDKSGLPSDRFFAERPEGSVSTLKIQRTQQEDSAVYLCASSGPGSSNQPQHFGDGTRLSIL.

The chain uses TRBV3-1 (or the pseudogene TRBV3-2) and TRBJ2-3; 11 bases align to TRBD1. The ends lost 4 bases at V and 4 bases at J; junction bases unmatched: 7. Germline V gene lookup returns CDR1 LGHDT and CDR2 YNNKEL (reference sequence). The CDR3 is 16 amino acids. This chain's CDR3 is CASSRLGQGVADTQYF. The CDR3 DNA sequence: TGTGCCAGCAGCCGACTGGGACAGGGGGTTGCAGATACGCAGTATTTT.

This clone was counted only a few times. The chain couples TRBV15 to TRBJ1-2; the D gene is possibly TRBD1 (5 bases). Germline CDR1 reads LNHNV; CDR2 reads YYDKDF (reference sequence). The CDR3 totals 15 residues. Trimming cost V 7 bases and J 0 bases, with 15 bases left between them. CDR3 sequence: CATTLGAPANYGYTF. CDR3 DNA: TGTGCCACCACCCTAGGGGCACCCGCTAACTATGGCTACACCTTC.

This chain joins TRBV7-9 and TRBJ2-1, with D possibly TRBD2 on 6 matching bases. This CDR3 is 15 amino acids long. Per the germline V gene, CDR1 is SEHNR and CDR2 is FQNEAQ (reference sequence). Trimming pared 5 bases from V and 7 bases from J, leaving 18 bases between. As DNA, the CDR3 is TGTGCCAGCAGCCCGATGCGACTAGAAGGGAATGAGCAGTTCTTC. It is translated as CASSPMRLEGNEQFF.

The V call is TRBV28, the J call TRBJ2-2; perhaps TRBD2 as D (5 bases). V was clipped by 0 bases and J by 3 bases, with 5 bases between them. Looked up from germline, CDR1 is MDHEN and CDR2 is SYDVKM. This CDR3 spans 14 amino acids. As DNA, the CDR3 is TGTGCCAGCAGTTTATGGGAGGACACCGGGGAGCTGTTTTTT. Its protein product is CASSLWEDTGELFF.

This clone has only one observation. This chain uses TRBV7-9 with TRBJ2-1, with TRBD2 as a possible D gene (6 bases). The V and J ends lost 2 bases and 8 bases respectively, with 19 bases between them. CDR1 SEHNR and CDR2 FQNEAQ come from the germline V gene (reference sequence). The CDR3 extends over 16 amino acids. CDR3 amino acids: CASSLRWDGGGDEQFF. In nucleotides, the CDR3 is TGTGCCAGCAGCTTAAGGTGGGACGGGGGTGGTGATGAGCAGTTCTTC.

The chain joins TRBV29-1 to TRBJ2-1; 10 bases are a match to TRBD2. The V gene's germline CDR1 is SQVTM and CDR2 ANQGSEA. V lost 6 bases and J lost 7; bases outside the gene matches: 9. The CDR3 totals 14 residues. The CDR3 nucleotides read TGCAGCGTGAAGATTAGCGGGGGGTGGAATGAGCAGTTCTTC. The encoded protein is CSVKISGGWNEQFF.

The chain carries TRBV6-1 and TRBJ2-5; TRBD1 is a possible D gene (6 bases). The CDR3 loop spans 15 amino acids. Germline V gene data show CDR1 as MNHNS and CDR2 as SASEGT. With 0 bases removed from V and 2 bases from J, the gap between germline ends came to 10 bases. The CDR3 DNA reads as TGTGCCAGCAGTGAAGCGGGACACCCACAAGAGACCCAGTACTTC. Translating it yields CASSEAGHPQETQYF.

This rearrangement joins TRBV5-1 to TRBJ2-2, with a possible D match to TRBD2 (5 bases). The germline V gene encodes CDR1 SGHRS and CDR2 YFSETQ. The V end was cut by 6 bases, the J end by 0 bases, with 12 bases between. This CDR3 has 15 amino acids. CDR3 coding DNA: TGCGCCAGCACCGACGGGAACACGAACACCGGGGAGCTGTTTTTT. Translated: CASTDGNTNTGELFF.

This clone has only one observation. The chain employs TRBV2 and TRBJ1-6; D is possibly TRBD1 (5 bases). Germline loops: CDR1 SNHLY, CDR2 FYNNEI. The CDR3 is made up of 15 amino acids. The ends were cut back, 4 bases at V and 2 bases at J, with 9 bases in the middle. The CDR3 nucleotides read TGTGCCAGCAGTGGCGGGGCGACCTATAATTCACCCCTCCACTTT. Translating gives CASSGGATYNSPLHF.

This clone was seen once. In nucleotides, the CDR3 is TGTGCCAGCAGCCAAGATGCAGGGGTGCAGGGCTACACCTTC. This translates into CASSQDAGVQGYTF. The J gene is TRBJ1-2, the V gene TRBV4-2; TRBD1 might be the D (6 bases). Per the germline V gene, CDR1 is LGHNA and CDR2 is YNFKEQ. Deletions cut 0 bases from V and 8 bases from J, with 13 bases between. The CDR3 sequence is 14 residues long.

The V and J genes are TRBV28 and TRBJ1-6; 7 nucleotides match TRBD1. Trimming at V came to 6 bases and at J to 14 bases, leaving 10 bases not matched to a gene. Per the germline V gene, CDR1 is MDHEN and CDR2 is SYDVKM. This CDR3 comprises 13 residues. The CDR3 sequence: CASRPTGAGTLHF. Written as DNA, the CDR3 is TGTGCCAGCAGACCTACAGGGGCTGGCACCCTCCACTTT.

The CDR3 sequence is CASSLEGSEPSYEQYF. In nucleotides, the CDR3 is TGTGCCAGCAGCTTAGAAGGGAGCGAACCCTCCTACGAGCAGTACTTC. The chain employs TRBV11-3 and TRBJ2-7; D is perhaps TRBD2 (5 bases). The germline V and J ends were trimmed by 0 bases and 0 bases, with 12 bases remaining between them. The CDR3 runs to 16 residues. Per the germline V gene, CDR1 is SGHNT and CDR2 is YENEEA. The variable domain in full, completed from reference TRBV11-3 and TRBJ2-7, reads EAGVVQSPRYKIIEKKQPVAFWCNPISGHNTLYWYLQNLGQGPELLIRYENEEAVDDSQLPKDRFSAERLKGVDSTLKIQPAELGDSAVYLCASSLEGSEPSYEQYFGPGTRLTVT.

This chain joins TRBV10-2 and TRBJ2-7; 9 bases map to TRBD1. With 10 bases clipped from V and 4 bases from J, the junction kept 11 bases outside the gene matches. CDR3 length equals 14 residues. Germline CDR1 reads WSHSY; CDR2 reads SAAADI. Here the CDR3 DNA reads TGCGCCACAATCCGGGACAGGGCCTTTTACGAGCAGTACTTC. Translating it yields CATIRDRAFYEQYF.

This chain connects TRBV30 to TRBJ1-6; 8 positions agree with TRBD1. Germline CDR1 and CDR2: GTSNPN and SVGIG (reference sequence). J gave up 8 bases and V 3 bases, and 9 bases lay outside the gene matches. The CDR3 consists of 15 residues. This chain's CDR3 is CAWSLYGTGYSPLHF. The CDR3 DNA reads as TGTGCCTGGAGCCTTTACGGGACAGGCTATTCACCCCTCCACTTT.

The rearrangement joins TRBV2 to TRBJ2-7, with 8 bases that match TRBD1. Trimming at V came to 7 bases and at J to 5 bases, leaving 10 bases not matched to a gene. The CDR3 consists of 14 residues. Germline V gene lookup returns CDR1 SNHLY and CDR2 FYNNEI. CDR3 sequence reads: CASKGQGRRDEQYF. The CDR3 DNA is TGTGCCAGCAAAGGACAGGGCCGTAGGGACGAGCAGTACTTC. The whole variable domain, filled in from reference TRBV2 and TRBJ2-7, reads EPEVTQTPSHQVTQMGQEVILRCVPISNHLYFYWYRQILGQKVEFLVSFYNNEISEKSEIFDDQFSVERPDGSNFTLKIRSTKLEDSAMYFCASKGQGRRDEQYFGPGTRLTVT.

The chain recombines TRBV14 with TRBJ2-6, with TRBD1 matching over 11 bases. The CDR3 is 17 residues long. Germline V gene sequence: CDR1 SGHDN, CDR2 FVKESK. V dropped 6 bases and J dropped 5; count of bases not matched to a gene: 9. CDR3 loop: CASSKGQGALWANVLTF. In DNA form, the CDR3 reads TGTGCCAGCAGTAAAGGACAGGGGGCTCTCTGGGCCAACGTCCTGACTTTC.

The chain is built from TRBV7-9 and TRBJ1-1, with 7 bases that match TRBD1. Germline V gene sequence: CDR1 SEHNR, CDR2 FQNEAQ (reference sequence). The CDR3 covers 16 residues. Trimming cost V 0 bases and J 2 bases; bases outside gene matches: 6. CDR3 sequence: CASSLARGQPNTEAFF. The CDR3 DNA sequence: TGTGCCAGCAGCTTAGCGCGGGGACAGCCAAACACTGAAGCTTTCTTT.

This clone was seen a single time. The CDR3: CASSLRRGRADTQYF. The CDR3 nucleotides are TGTGCCAGCAGCTTGCGACGGGGGAGAGCAGATACGCAGTATTTT. The gene calls are TRBV7-2 and TRBJ2-3; TRBD2 might be the D (6 bases). This CDR3 has 15 residues. With 3 bases removed from V and 4 bases from J, the gap between germline ends came to 14 bases. Looked up from germline, CDR1 is SGHTA and CDR2 is FQGNSA.

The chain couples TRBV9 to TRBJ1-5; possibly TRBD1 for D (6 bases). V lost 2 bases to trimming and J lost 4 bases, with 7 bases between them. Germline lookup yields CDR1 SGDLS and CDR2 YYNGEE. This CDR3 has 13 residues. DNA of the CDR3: TGTGCCAGCAGCGTCACAGGGAATCAGCCCCAGCATTTT. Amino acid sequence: CASSVTGNQPQHF. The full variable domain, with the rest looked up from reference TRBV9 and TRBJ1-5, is DSGVTQTPKHLITATGQRVTLRCSPRSGDLSVYWYQQSLDQGLQFLIQYYNGEERAKGNILERFSAQQFPDLHSELNLSSLELGDSALYFCASSVTGNQPQHFGDGTRLSIL.

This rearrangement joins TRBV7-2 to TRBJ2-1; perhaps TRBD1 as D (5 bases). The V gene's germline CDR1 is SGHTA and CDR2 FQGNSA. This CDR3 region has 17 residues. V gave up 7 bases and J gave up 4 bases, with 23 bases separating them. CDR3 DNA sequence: TGTGCCAGCAAAAATCCCTCCCAGACAGCAGAGTACAATGAGCAGTTCTTC. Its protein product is CASKNPSQTAEYNEQFF.

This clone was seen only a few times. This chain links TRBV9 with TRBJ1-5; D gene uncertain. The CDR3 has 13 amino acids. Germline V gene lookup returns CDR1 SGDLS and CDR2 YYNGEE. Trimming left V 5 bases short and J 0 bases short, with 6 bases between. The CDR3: CASSQYSNQPQHF. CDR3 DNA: TGTGCCAGCAGTCAGTATAGCAATCAGCCCCAGCATTTT. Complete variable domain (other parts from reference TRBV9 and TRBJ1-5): DSGVTQTPKHLITATGQRVTLRCSPRSGDLSVYWYQQSLDQGLQFLIQYYNGEERAKGNILERFSAQQFPDLHSELNLSSLELGDSALYFCASSQYSNQPQHFGDGTRLSIL.

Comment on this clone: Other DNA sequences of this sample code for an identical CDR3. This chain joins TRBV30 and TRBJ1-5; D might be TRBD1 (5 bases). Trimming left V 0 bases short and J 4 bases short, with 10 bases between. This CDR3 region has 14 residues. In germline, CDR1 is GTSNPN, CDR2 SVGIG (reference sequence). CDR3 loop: CAWSVGGGNQPQHF. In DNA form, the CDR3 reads TGTGCCTGGAGTGTAGGCGGGGGTAATCAGCCCCAGCATTTT.

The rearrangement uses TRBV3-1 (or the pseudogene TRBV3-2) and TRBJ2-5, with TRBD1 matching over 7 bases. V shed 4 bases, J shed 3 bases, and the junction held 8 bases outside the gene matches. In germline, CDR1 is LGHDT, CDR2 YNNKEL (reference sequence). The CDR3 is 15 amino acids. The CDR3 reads CASSPLDRDKETQYF. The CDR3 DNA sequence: TGTGCCAGCAGCCCATTAGACAGGGACAAAGAGACCCAGTACTTC.

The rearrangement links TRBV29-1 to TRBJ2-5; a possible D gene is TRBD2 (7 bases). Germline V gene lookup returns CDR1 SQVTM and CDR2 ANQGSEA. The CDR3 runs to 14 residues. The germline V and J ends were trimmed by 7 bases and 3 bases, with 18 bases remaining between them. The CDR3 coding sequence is TGCAGCGCTATCTTTCTAGGGGGGGAAGAGACCCAGTACTTC. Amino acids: CSAIFLGGEETQYF. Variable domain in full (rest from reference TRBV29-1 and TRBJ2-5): SAVISQKPSRDICQRGTSLTIQCQVDSQVTMMFWYRQQPGQSLTLIATANQGSEATYESGFVIDKFPISRPNLTFSTLTVSNMSPEDSSIYLCSAIFLGGEETQYFGPGTRLLVL.

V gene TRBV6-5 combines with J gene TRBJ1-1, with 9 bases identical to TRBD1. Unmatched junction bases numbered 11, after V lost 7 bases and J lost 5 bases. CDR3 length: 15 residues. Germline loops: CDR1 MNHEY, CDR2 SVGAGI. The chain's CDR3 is CASINPGQGGTEAFF. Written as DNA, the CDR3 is TGTGCCAGCATTAACCCGGGACAGGGCGGAACTGAAGCTTTCTTT.